These 31 T cell receptor beta chains were all obtained from the same sample, sequenced in a study of regulatory T cells in long-lasting Graves disease. Time point specified: newly diagnosed GD, antithyroid drugs for less than 3 months. Preparation of the TCR library used RNA extracted from PBMCs. The authors built TCR beta libraries using iRepertoire HTBI primers and Arm-PCR of CDR3 regions. TCRdb passed the multiplex PCR reads through MiXCR, listing each CDR3 protein once. The data hold 600,000 to 650,000 distinct CDR3 sequences, with approximately 15% observed a single time. These data also formed part of another study, on T cells in Graves' hyperthyroidism and ophthalmopathy.

The source was peripheral blood mononuclear cells (PBMCs), collected at new diagnosis, from a patient treated with antithyroid drugs. These receptor sequences come from a woman aged 25 to 39 with Graves disease.

The CDR3 bases are TGTGCCTGGAGTTTGGGAATTTCCTACAATGAGCAGTTCTTC. This encodes CAWSLGISYNEQFF. The chain uses TRBV30 and TRBJ2-1; D gene ambiguous. The V end was cut by 2 bases, the J end by 1 base, with 9 bases between. This CDR3 region has 14 residues. Germline V CDR1 and CDR2: GTSNPN, SVGIG (reference sequence).

V and J are TRBV5-4 and TRBJ1-6, with 10 bases fitting TRBD1. The germline gives CDR1 SGHNT, CDR2 YYREEE (reference sequence). The V segment lost 4 bases and the J segment 9 bases; nucleotides outside the gene matches: 7. CDR3 size: 15 residues. The DNA for the CDR3 is TGTGCCAGCAGCGTAAGGACAGGGGGTTTTTCACCCCTCCACTTT. Its translation: CASSVRTGGFSPLHF.

This clonotype was detected ten times or more. This chain uses TRBV12-3 or TRBV12-4 with TRBJ2-1, with TRBD2 matching over 13 bases. The ends lost 5 bases at V and 10 bases at J; junction bases unmatched: 8. The CDR3 runs to 15 residues. CDR3 residues: CASSPGTSGVGEQFF. CDR3 DNA sequence: TGTGCCAGCAGTCCCGGGACTAGCGGGGTGGGGGAGCAGTTCTTC.

The table lists this clonotype with many counts. The chain joins TRBV20-1 to TRBJ2-7, with TRBD1 as a possible D gene (5 bases). Trimming cost V 4 bases and J 2 bases, with 15 bases left between them. This CDR3 region has 14 residues. Germline CDR1 is DFQATT and CDR2 is SNEGSKA (reference sequence). The CDR3, as DNA: TGCAGTGCTACAAGTTCGGGCAGGGCCTACGAGCAGTACTTC. Protein: CSATSSGRAYEQYF.

This clonotype showed up many times. The V call is TRBV3-1, the J call TRBJ2-1, with D perhaps matching TRBD2 (5 bases). From germline, CDR1 is LGHDT and CDR2 YNNKEL (reference sequence). This CDR3 has 12 residues. V dropped 4 bases and J dropped 13 bases, with 14 bases sitting between them. This CDR3 is CASSPRGTNQFF. CDR3 sequence (DNA): TGTGCCAGCAGCCCACGGGGTACAAACCAGTTCTTC.

In this sample, this clonotype turned up a few times. The rearrangement uses TRBV3-1 and TRBJ2-7; 8 bases fit TRBD1. Germline values: CDR1 LGHDT, CDR2 YNNKEL (reference sequence). CDR3 length: 17 amino acids. The V gene end was trimmed by 2 bases and the J gene end by 6 bases; junction bases not matched to a gene: 15. The DNA for the CDR3 is TGTGCCAGCAGCCAATCGGCTTTAAGGACAGGGAACATCGAGCAGTACTTC. Encoded protein: CASSQSALRTGNIEQYF.

The chain is built from TRBV9 and TRBJ2-7; 10 bases fit TRBD2. CDR1 and CDR2 from the germline V gene are SGDLS and YYNGEE. J lost 4 bases, V lost 3 bases, and 4 bases had no gene match. This CDR3 region has 14 residues. The CDR3 bases are TGTGCCAGCAGCGCGGGACTAGCGAGGTACGAGCAGTACTTC. Translated: CASSAGLARYEQYF.

Ten or more counts support this clonotype. This chain connects TRBV6-1 to TRBJ2-7; 12 bases are a match to TRBD1. Looked up from germline, CDR1 is MNHNS and CDR2 is SASEGT. The J segment lost 3 bases and the V segment lost 5 bases, leaving 2 bases of the junction unmatched. The CDR3 contains 14 residues. The CDR3 coding sequence is TGTGCCAGCAGTAGGGACAGGGGGCTCTACGAGCAGTACTTC. It is translated as CASSRDRGLYEQYF.

The chain combines TRBV20-1 with TRBJ2-7; a weak D match, TRBD1 (6 bases). The CDR3 is 12 residues long. Looked up from germline, CDR1 is DFQATT and CDR2 is SNEGSKA (reference sequence). The CDR3 is CSARQEVGEQYF. The CDR3 bases are TGCAGCGCCAGACAGGAAGTGGGGGAGCAGTACTTC.

This clonotype was seen only a few times. The chain employs TRBV6-9 and TRBJ1-5; maybe TRBD1 (6 bases). CDR3 length: 15 amino acids. CDR1 is MNHGY, CDR2 SVAAGI, per germline. V lost 3 bases and J lost 6, with 15 bases in between. The CDR3 spells CASSYGSGVGQPQHF. Here the CDR3 DNA reads TGTGCCAGCAGTTACGGTTCAGGGGTAGGTCAGCCCCAGCATTTT.

This sequence joins TRBV7-9 and TRBJ2-1; 7 bases align to TRBD2. The CDR3 is 17 residues long. J was trimmed by 6 bases and V by 0 bases; bases with no gene match: 11. Germline V CDR1 and CDR2: SEHNR, FQNEAQ (reference sequence). CDR3 sequence: CASSLARPSGRINEQFF. For the CDR3, the DNA is TGTGCCAGCAGCTTAGCGCGTCCTAGCGGAAGAATCAATGAGCAGTTCTTC.

This clonotype has at least ten counts. The chain employs TRBV6-5 and TRBJ2-7; a possible D gene is TRBD2 (5 bases). There are 17 residues in the CDR3. V shed 0 bases and J shed 4 bases, with 19 bases lying between them. The V gene's germline CDR1 is MNHEY and CDR2 SVGAGI. The CDR3 nucleotides are TGTGCCAGCAGTTACTCGATCCTCGGGGAATTTGAATACGAGCAGTACTTC. Encoded protein: CASSYSILGEFEYEQYF.

This sequence joins TRBV7-3 and TRBJ2-3; TRBD2 might be the D (6 bases). There are 15 residues in the CDR3. V lost 5 bases to trimming and J lost 0 bases, with 12 bases between them. CDR1 and CDR2 (germline): SGHTA, FQGTGA. CDR3 nucleotides: TGTGCCAGCAGCGGGGGACTCAAGAGCACAGATACGCAGTATTTT. As protein: CASSGGLKSTDTQYF.

The gene calls are TRBV18 and TRBJ2-7; D is perhaps TRBD1 (6 bases). This CDR3 is built from 15 residues. V lost 3 bases to trimming and J lost 2 bases, with 14 bases between them. The germline gives CDR1 KGHSH, CDR2 LQKENI. The CDR3 loop is CASSPPPGQPYEQYF. CDR3 in DNA: TGTGCCAGCTCACCCCCTCCGGGACAACCCTACGAGCAGTACTTC.

This clonotype was counted only a few times. The chain recombines TRBV3-1 with TRBJ2-1; 10 nucleotides agree with TRBD2. The V gene's germline CDR1 is LGHDT and CDR2 YNNKEL (reference sequence). V gave up 3 bases and J gave up 0 bases; unmatched junction bases: 8. The CDR3 runs 18 residues. Here the CDR3 reads CASSHLSGRGSSYNEQFF. In DNA, the CDR3 is TGTGCCAGCAGCCATTTAAGCGGGAGGGGAAGCTCCTACAATGAGCAGTTCTTC.

This clonotype has a count of ten or more. The V and J genes are TRBV2 and TRBJ1-1, with D possibly being TRBD1 (6 bases). The germline gives CDR1 SNHLY, CDR2 FYNNEI. The V and J ends lost 7 bases and 1 base respectively, with 16 bases between them. The CDR3 contains 15 residues. The CDR3 spells CASISVGGPNTEAFF. The CDR3 nucleotides read TGTGCCAGCATTTCCGTAGGGGGTCCGAACACTGAAGCTTTCTTT.

The rearrangement links TRBV27 to TRBJ2-1, with 9 bases fitting TRBD1. J was trimmed by 5 bases and V by 7 bases; bases with no gene match: 12. The germline gives CDR1 MNHEY, CDR2 SMNVEV (reference sequence). The CDR3 consists of 16 residues. CDR3 residues: CASTSSGTGTNNEQFF. CDR3 nucleotides: TGTGCCAGCACCTCTTCCGGGACAGGGACAAACAATGAGCAGTTCTTC.

The rearrangement uses TRBV5-1 and TRBJ1-2, with TRBD1 matching over 10 bases. CDR1 is SGHRS, CDR2 YFSETQ, per germline. V trimming: 6 bases; J trimming: 13 bases; junction bases outside the gene matches: 15. The CDR3 runs 14 residues. CDR3 residues: CASNPQGQGPSLTF. CDR3 bases: TGCGCCAGCAACCCGCAGGGACAGGGGCCCTCCCTCACCTTC.

At least ten counts were recorded for this clonotype. V usage is TRBV2 and J usage is TRBJ2-5; no definite D call. Trimming shortened V by 4 bases and J by 4 bases, and 16 bases separated the two germline ends. CDR1 SNHLY and CDR2 FYNNEI come from the germline V gene. The CDR3 covers 15 residues. In DNA form, the CDR3 reads TGTGCCAGCAGTGGAGCTTCCTTGGTCGTAGAGACCCAGTACTTC. It is translated as CASSGASLVVETQYF.

This clonotype was observed many times. This chain uses TRBV2 with TRBJ1-5, with TRBD1 identical over 8 bases. The CDR3 has 12 amino acids. The germline V gene encodes CDR1 SNHLY and CDR2 FYNNEI. Trimming took 10 bases from V and 3 from J; bases not matched to a gene: 2. The CDR3 coding sequence is TGTGCCACGACAGGGGACAATCAGCCCCAGCATTTT. It yields the protein CATTGDNQPQHF.

The V call is TRBV7-2, the J call TRBJ1-2; 8 bases map to TRBD1. CDR1 is SGHTA, CDR2 FQGNSA, per germline. The trim removed 7 bases at V and 2 bases at J, leaving 6 bases unmatched. The CDR3 runs to 14 residues. The CDR3 loop is CASTRTGSNYGYTF. CDR3 in DNA: TGTGCCAGCACGAGGACAGGGTCCAACTATGGCTACACCTTC.

This clonotype appeared a few times. The rearrangement joins TRBV18 to TRBJ1-2; no clear D. V lost 0 bases, J lost 4 bases, and 12 bases lay in between. Germline lookup yields CDR1 KGHSH and CDR2 LQKENI. The CDR3 runs to 15 residues. The DNA of the CDR3 is TGTGCCAGCTCACCACCGCAAGCGTCGGGCTATGGCTACACCTTC. Amino acid sequence: CASSPPQASGYGYTF.

This clonotype has just a few counts. V is TRBV6-1 and J is TRBJ1-1, with D uncertain. From germline, CDR1 is MNHNS and CDR2 SASEGT. The CDR3 covers 12 residues. Trimming pared 8 bases from V and 9 bases from J, leaving 16 bases between. The CDR3 reads CASSPPPSQAFF. DNA of the CDR3: TGTGCCAGCTCACCCCCTCCCTCACAAGCTTTCTTT.

This clonotype was observed at least ten times. The chain employs TRBV2 and TRBJ2-5, with D unresolved. V lost 7 bases to trimming and J lost 1 base, with 10 bases between them. The CDR3 is 13 residues long. Germline V lookup: CDR1 SNHLY, CDR2 FYNNEI. Written as DNA, the CDR3 is TGTGCCAGCACCGGGCAGTTCCAAGAGACCCAGTACTTC. It is translated as CASTGQFQETQYF.

This clonotype showed up just a few times. The rearrangement uses TRBV5-8 and TRBJ1-3, with D hard to call. This CDR3 has 17 amino acids. Trimming took 5 bases from V and 0 from J, leaving 18 bases between them. CDR1 and CDR2 (germline): SGHTS, YDEGEE. CDR3 DNA sequence: TGTGCCAGCAGGCATTACCGAAAAACGAGCTCTGGAAACACCATATATTTT. Amino acid sequence: CASRHYRKTSSGNTIYF.

In its sample, this clonotype was seen many times. The chain couples TRBV7-2 to TRBJ2-5, with D unresolved. CDR3 length: 13 residues. The V and J ends lost 3 bases and 4 bases respectively, with 9 bases between them. Per germline, CDR1 SGHTA and CDR2 FQGNSA. As DNA, the CDR3 is TGTGCCAGCAGCTTTAGATCGGGAGAGACCCAGTACTTC. Translated, it gives CASSFRSGETQYF.

This clonotype was detected ten times or more. The genes are TRBV5-1 and TRBJ2-2; D possibly matches TRBD1 or TRBD2 (5 bases each). The CDR3 totals 14 residues. The germline gives CDR1 SGHRS, CDR2 YFSETQ. Trimming left V 4 bases short and J 7 bases short, with 14 bases between. The CDR3 DNA is TGCGCCAGCAGCGGCGACAGCGGCTACGGGGAGCTGTTTTTT. The encoded protein is CASSGDSGYGELFF.

This clonotype showed up just a few times. V gene TRBV7-9 combines with J gene TRBJ2-1; 12 positions match TRBD1. V was clipped by 5 bases and J by 9 bases; unmatched bases: 14. CDR3 length equals 17 residues. The V gene's germline CDR1 is SEHNR and CDR2 FQNEAQ (reference sequence). The CDR3 DNA follows: TGTGCCAGCAGCGTTAACCCGGGACAGGGGGCGCGTGGTGAGCAGTTCTTC. It specifies CASSVNPGQGARGEQFF.

This clonotype was recorded at least ten times. This chain joins TRBV27 and TRBJ1-3; 7 positions match TRBD1. The CDR3 is 13 residues long. V shed 8 bases, J shed 3 bases, and the junction held 4 bases outside the gene matches. CDR1 MNHEY and CDR2 SMNVEV come from the germline V gene (reference sequence). In nucleotides, the CDR3 is TGTGCCAGCCAGACAGGGAGTGGAAACACCATATATTTT. Protein sequence: CASQTGSGNTIYF.

This clonotype has ten or more counts. The V call is TRBV2, the J call TRBJ1-2; 8 nucleotides agree with TRBD1. V dropped 3 bases and J dropped 8; count of bases not matched to a gene: 8. CDR3 length: 14 residues. Germline CDR1 reads SNHLY; CDR2 reads FYNNEI. CDR3 DNA sequence: TGTGCCAGCAGTGACATAGGACAGGGACGAGGCTACACCTTC. Translated, it gives CASSDIGQGRGYTF.

This clonotype was picked up a small number of times. This rearrangement joins TRBV7-2 to TRBJ2-1, with D tentatively TRBD2 (5 bases). Germline V gene lookup returns CDR1 SGHTA and CDR2 FQGNSA. V was trimmed by 4 bases and J by 9 bases, leaving 13 bases between them. The CDR3 sequence is 13 residues long. CDR3 in amino acids: CASSSLAKGEQFF. The CDR3 region has the DNA TGTGCCAGCAGCTCCCTAGCAAAAGGTGAGCAGTTCTTC. The whole variable domain, filled in from reference TRBV7-2 and TRBJ2-1, reads GAGVSQSPSNKVTEKGKDVELRCDPISGHTALYWYRQSLGQGLEFLIYFQGNSAPDKSGLPSDRFSAERTGGSVSTLTIQRTQQEDSAVYLCASSSLAKGEQFFGPGTRLTVL.